The clone carrying this T cell receptor beta chain showed up just a few times. Full-length variable regions came from constant-region reverse primers plus semi-nested Nested Universal Primer A PCR. MiXCR, applied by TCRdb to the 5' RACE reads, yields one record per CDR3 protein. This sample has about 12,000 distinct CDR3 sequences, with 45% to 60% found just once. Germline V gene sequence: CDR1 SGHAT, CDR2 FQDESV (reference sequence). V was shortened by 5 bases and J by 4 bases, with 11 bases between the two germline ends. The CDR3 is 14 amino acids. Treg sorting used a CD4+CD25+CD127-/low gate. What was sequenced was tumor-infiltrating Tregs sorted from the breast tumor. The source of this sequence is a female donor with breast cancer. This chain links TRBV11-1 with TRBJ2-2; D gene ambiguous. This CDR3 is CASSGIRSTGELFF. CDR3 nucleotide sequence: TGTGCCAGCAGCGGGATAAGGAGCACCGGGGAGCTGTTTTTT.